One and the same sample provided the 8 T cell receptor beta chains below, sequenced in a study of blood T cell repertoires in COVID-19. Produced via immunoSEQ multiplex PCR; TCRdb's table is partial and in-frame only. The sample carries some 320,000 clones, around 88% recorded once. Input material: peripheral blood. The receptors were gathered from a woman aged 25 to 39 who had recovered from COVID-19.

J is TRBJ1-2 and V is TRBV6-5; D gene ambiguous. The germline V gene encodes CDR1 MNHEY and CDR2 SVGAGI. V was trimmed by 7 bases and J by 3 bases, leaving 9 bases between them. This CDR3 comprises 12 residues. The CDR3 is CASTTGYYGYTF. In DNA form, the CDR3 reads TGTGCCAGCACCACGGGTTACTATGGCTACACCTTC.

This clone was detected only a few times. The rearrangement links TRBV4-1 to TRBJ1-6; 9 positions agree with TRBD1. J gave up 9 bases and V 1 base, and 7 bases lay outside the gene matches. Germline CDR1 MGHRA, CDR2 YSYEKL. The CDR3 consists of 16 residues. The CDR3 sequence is CASSQGTGGSGSPLHF. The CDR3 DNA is TGCGCCAGCAGCCAAGGCACAGGGGGCTCGGGTTCACCCCTCCACTTT.

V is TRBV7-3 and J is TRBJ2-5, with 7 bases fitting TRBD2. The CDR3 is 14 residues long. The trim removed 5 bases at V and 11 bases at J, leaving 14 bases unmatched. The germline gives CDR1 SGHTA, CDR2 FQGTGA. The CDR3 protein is CASSRTTSPVFQYF. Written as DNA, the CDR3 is TGTGCCAGCAGCCGCACGACTAGCCCAGTGTTTCAGTACTTC.

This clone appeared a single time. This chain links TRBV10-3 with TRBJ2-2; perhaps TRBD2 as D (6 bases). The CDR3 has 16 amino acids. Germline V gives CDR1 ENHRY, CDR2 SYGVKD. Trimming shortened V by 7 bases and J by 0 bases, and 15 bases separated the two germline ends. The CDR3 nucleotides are TGTGCCATCAAACCTAGCTGGGGGGCGAACACCGGGGAGCTGTTTTTT. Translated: CAIKPSWGANTGELFF.

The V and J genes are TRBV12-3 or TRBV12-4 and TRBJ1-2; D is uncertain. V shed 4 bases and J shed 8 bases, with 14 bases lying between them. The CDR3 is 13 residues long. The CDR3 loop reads CASSSTLEEGYTF. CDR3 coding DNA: TGTGCCAGCAGTTCGACCCTCGAGGAGGGCTACACCTTC.

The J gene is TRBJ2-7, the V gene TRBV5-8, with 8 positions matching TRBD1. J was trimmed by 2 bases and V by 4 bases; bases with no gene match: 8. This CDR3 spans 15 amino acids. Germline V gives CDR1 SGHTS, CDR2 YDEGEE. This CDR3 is CASSPLQGDPYEQYF. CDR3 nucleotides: TGTGCCAGCAGCCCTCTACAGGGGGACCCCTACGAGCAGTACTTC.

CDR3 region: CASSQPGQSQETQYF. DNA for the CDR3: TGTGCCAGCAGCCAACCTGGACAGAGCCAAGAGACCCAGTACTTC. This chain uses TRBV4-2 with TRBJ2-5, with D perhaps matching TRBD1 (6 bases). Germline lookup yields CDR1 LGHNA and CDR2 YNFKEQ. CDR3 size: 15 residues. Trimming took 2 bases from V and 1 from J, leaving 11 bases between them.

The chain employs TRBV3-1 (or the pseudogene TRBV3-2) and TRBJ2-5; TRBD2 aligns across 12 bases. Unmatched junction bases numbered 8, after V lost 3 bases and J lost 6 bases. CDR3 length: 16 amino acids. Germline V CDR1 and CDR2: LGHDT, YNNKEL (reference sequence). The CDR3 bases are TGTGCCAGCAGCCAGGGGCTAGCGGGGGGGGTGAAGACCCAGTACTTC. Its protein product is CASSQGLAGGVKTQYF.